A single sample gave rise to the 20 T cell receptor beta chains below, sequenced in a study of technical replicates of blood from a few donors. Libraries were prepared by immunoSEQ multiplex PCR; TCRdb keeps only in-frame clonotypes and omits some of them. This table holds around 92,000 clones, nearly 97% found once. The sequencing input was T cells isolated from PBMCs. All receptors come from a human donor in good health.

The chain couples TRBV28 to TRBJ2-1; D perhaps matches TRBD2 (8 bases). The CDR3 runs 14 residues. Per germline, CDR1 MDHEN and CDR2 SYDVKM. Trimming left V 6 bases short and J 4 bases short, with 13 bases between. The CDR3 bases are TGTGCCAGCAGGTTAGCGGGACAGTACAATGAGCAGTTCTTC. Protein product: CASRLAGQYNEQFF. The whole variable domain, filled in from reference TRBV28 and TRBJ2-1, reads DVKVTQSSRYLVKRTGEKVFLECVQDMDHENMFWYRQDPGLGLRLIYFSYDVKMKEKGDIPEGYSVSREKKERFSLILESASTNQTSMYLCASRLAGQYNEQFFGPGTRLTVL.

The chain uses TRBV11-3 and TRBJ2-2; 9 bases align to TRBD1. The CDR3 sequence is 16 residues long. The germline CDR1 and CDR2 sequences are SGHNT and YENEEA. Trimming at V came to 0 bases and at J to 8 bases, leaving 7 bases not matched to a gene. CDR3 sequence: CASSLDSGTGTGELFF. The CDR3 coding sequence is TGTGCCAGCAGCTTAGATTCCGGGACAGGGACTGGGGAGCTGTTTTTT.

The V and J genes are TRBV7-9 and TRBJ1-6, with D perhaps matching TRBD1 (5 bases). V gave up 5 bases and J gave up 7 bases, with 15 bases separating them. Germline values: CDR1 SEHNR, CDR2 FQNEAQ (reference sequence). The CDR3 extends over 15 amino acids. The CDR3 sequence is CASSRGDRSNSPLHF. The CDR3 nucleotides are TGTGCCAGCAGCCGGGGGGACCGATCGAATTCACCCCTCCACTTT.

The chain couples TRBV7-2 to TRBJ2-4, with 8 bases fitting TRBD1. This CDR3 has 14 amino acids. Germline V gene lookup returns CDR1 SGHTA and CDR2 FQGNSA. With V trimmed by 6 bases and J by 3 bases, 4 bases remained unmatched. The CDR3 DNA follows: TGTGCCAGCAGTTTGGGACAGGTCAAAAACATTCAGTACTTC. Translation gives CASSLGQVKNIQYF.

This clone showed up just a few times. This chain uses TRBV5-4 with TRBJ1-2; 9 bases fit TRBD1. The V and J ends lost 9 bases and 4 bases, in that order; junction bases with no gene match: 4. This CDR3 is 12 amino acids long. From germline, CDR1 is SGHNT and CDR2 YYREEE (reference sequence). CDR3: CAMDRGVYGYTF. The CDR3 bases are TGTGCCATGGACAGGGGAGTCTATGGCTACACCTTC.

This sequence joins TRBV6-5 and TRBJ1-2; 9 bases fit TRBD1. Germline-derived CDR1 and CDR2 are MNHEY and SVGAGI. The CDR3 has 12 amino acids. The V and J ends lost 5 bases and 6 bases, in that order; junction bases with no gene match: 1. CDR3 coding DNA: TGTGCCAGCAGTCGGACAGGGGATGGCTACACCTTC. It translates to CASSRTGDGYTF.

The chain uses TRBV7-3 and TRBJ2-7; D is possibly TRBD2 (6 bases). Germline values: CDR1 SGHTA, CDR2 FQGTGA. The V end lost 1 base, the J end lost 2 bases, and 12 bases lay between the germline ends. The CDR3 consists of 15 residues. CDR3 DNA: TGTGCCAGCAGCTTAATTGGAGGGACGACCTACGAGCAGTACTTC. Protein: CASSLIGGTTYEQYF. Complete variable domain (other parts from reference TRBV7-3 and TRBJ2-7): GAGVSQTPSNKVTEKGKYVELRCDPISGHTALYWYRQSLGQGPEFLIYFQGTGAADDSGLPNDRFFAVRPEGSVSTLKIQRTERGDSAVYLCASSLIGGTTYEQYFGPGTRLTVT.

This clone was counted between two and nine times. The chain couples TRBV2 to TRBJ1-2; 7 nucleotides align to TRBD1. Germline loops: CDR1 SNHLY, CDR2 FYNNEI. The CDR3 sequence is 13 residues long. The ends lost 1 base at V and 7 bases at J; junction bases unmatched: 3. The CDR3 loop reads CASSEGTGVGYTF. The DNA of the CDR3 is TGTGCCAGCAGTGAAGGAACAGGGGTTGGCTACACCTTC.

This rearrangement joins TRBV19 to TRBJ1-2; 7 bases line up with TRBD1. The V gene's germline CDR1 is LNHDA and CDR2 SQIVND (reference sequence). The CDR3 contains 16 residues. Unmatched junction bases numbered 11, after V lost 3 bases and J lost 4 bases. The CDR3 reads CASSIPHRGERYGYTF. The CDR3 DNA reads TGTGCCAGTAGTATCCCCCACAGGGGCGAACGCTATGGCTACACCTTC.

The gene calls are TRBV10-3 and TRBJ2-7; the match to TRBD1 covers 8 bases. V lost 2 bases and J lost 3; bases outside the gene matches: 9. The length of the CDR3 is 16 residues. Germline V lookup: CDR1 ENHRY, CDR2 SYGVKD. The CDR3 sequence is CAISEPRTGSRYEQYF. The CDR3 coding sequence is TGTGCCATCAGTGAGCCGAGGACAGGGTCCCGCTACGAGCAGTACTTC.

This chain joins TRBV18 and TRBJ2-7; TRBD2 matches at 8 bases. Germline assignment: CDR1 KGHSH and CDR2 LQKENI. Germline trimming cut 5 bases from V and 1 base from J; bases unmatched to any gene: 16. The CDR3 totals 18 residues. The CDR3 DNA is TGTGCCAGCTCAAACCTATTCCCTAGCGGGCAAGTATCCTACGAGCAGTACTTC. Amino acids: CASSNLFPSGQVSYEQYF.

The chain joins TRBV6-6 to TRBJ2-7, with TRBD1 matching 8 bases. This CDR3 region has 14 residues. V was clipped by 8 bases and J by 5 bases; unmatched bases: 11. CDR1 and CDR2 (germline): MNHNY, SVGAGI (reference sequence). CDR3 loop: CASRREQGGHEQYF. The CDR3 nucleotides are TGTGCCAGCCGGCGGGAACAGGGGGGCCACGAGCAGTACTTC.

This clone has only one observation. The CDR3 is CASSRQGNTEAFF. For the CDR3, the DNA is TGTGCCAGCAGTCGTCAGGGTAACACTGAAGCTTTCTTT. The J gene is TRBJ1-1, the V gene TRBV25-1; weak D call: TRBD1 (5 bases). Germline V CDR1 and CDR2: MGHDK, SYGVNS. The CDR3 is made up of 13 amino acids. V dropped 5 bases and J dropped 2 bases, with 9 bases sitting between them.

CDR3 nucleotide sequence: TGCGCCAGCAGCTGGGACAGTTCCTATGGCTACACCTTC. Translated: CASSWDSSYGYTF. J is TRBJ1-2 and V is TRBV5-1; the match to TRBD1 covers 7 bases. The CDR3 covers 13 residues. Trimming cost V 3 bases and J 4 bases; bases outside gene matches: 3. Germline V CDR1 and CDR2: SGHRS, YFSETQ.

This chain uses TRBV6-6 with TRBJ1-6, with D perhaps matching TRBD1 (5 bases). The V and J ends lost 0 bases and 9 bases respectively, with 12 bases between them. This CDR3 has 15 residues. Germline lookup yields CDR1 MNHNY and CDR2 SVGAGI (reference sequence). This CDR3 reads CASSYSVGAGSPLHF. CDR3 DNA: TGTGCCAGCAGTTACTCGGTTGGGGCTGGTTCACCCCTCCACTTT.

The V and J genes are TRBV4-2 and TRBJ2-5; D gene unclear. This CDR3 comprises 14 residues. Trimming took 0 bases from V and 5 from J, leaving 10 bases between them. The V gene's germline CDR1 is LGHNA and CDR2 YNFKEQ. As DNA, the CDR3 is TGTGCCAGCAGCCAAGATACTGACTGGGAGACCCAGTACTTC. It is translated as CASSQDTDWETQYF.

The chain couples TRBV5-1 to TRBJ2-2; no clear D. Germline V CDR1 and CDR2: SGHRS, YFSETQ. The CDR3 covers 14 residues. V was pared by 0 bases and J by 4 bases, with 7 bases between. The CDR3 coding sequence is TGCGCCAGCAGCTTGGAAAGACTCACCGGGGAGCTGTTTTTT. Protein: CASSLERLTGELFF. Full variable domain (rest looked up from reference TRBV5-1 and TRBJ2-2): KAGVTQTPRYLIKTRGQQVTLSCSPISGHRSVSWYQQTPGQGLQFLFEYFSETQRNKGNFPGRFSGRQFSNSRSEMNVSTLELGDSALYLCASSLERLTGELFFGEGSRLTVL.

The chain uses TRBV7-9 and TRBJ2-1; 10 bases line up with TRBD2. This CDR3 contains 15 residues. Trimming cost V 7 bases and J 3 bases; bases outside gene matches: 6. Germline loops: CDR1 SEHNR, CDR2 FQNEAQ (reference sequence). CDR3 in amino acids: CASTLAGTIYNEQFF. Here the CDR3 DNA reads TGTGCCAGCACACTAGCGGGAACCATCTACAATGAGCAGTTCTTC.

J is TRBJ1-5 and V is TRBV19, with 8 bases lining up with TRBD1. V dropped 6 bases and J dropped 4; count of bases not matched to a gene: 8. The CDR3 extends over 15 amino acids. CDR1 and CDR2 (germline): LNHDA, SQIVND (reference sequence). DNA for the CDR3: TGTGCCAGTAGAAATCAGGACAGGGTTAATCAGCCCCAGCATTTT. Translation gives CASRNQDRVNQPQHF.

V is TRBV27 and J is TRBJ1-5; 7 positions agree with TRBD1. The CDR3 is 14 amino acids. V dropped 8 bases and J dropped 4; count of bases not matched to a gene: 8. The germline CDR1 and CDR2 sequences are MNHEY and SMNVEV (reference sequence). CDR3 nucleotides: TGTGCCAGCCTAACAGGGGTTCGAAATCAGCCCCAGCATTTT. This gives the protein CASLTGVRNQPQHF.